This T cell receptor (beta chain) was captured by sequencing in a study of read filtering for tumor transcriptome and immune sequencing. Looked up from germline, CDR1 is SEHNR and CDR2 is FQNEAQ (reference sequence). This CDR3 is 14 amino acids long. V lost 4 bases and J 7 bases, leaving 14 bases between the germline ends. The library was built from approximately 400 ng RNA with molecular barcoded adaptors for alpha/delta and beta/gamma chains. MiXCR, run by TCRdb on the reads, gives a single entry per CDR3 protein. The sample records tens of thousands of distinct CDR3 sequences, more than 10% being singletons. Ten or more counts support this clonotype. Its specificity is unknown. Whole-study findings and limits: About four fifths of IR-seq clonotypes had a single read, yet these held around 4% of reads.

The chain couples TRBV7-9 to TRBJ1-5, with D perhaps TRBD1 (6 bases). Specimen: a population of CD138-negative cells sorted from bone marrow. The receptor comes from a donor at least 40 years old with multiple myeloma. CDR3 residues: CASSSDRSKQPQHF. The CDR3 region has the DNA TGTGCCAGCAGCTCTGACAGGTCAAAACAGCCCCAGCATTTT. Together with reference TRBV7-9 and TRBJ1-5, the CDR3 gives the full variable domain: DTGVSQNPRHKITKRGQNVTFRCDPISEHNRLYWYRQTLGQGPEFLTYFQNEAQLEKSRLLSDRFSAERPKGSFSTLEIQRTEQGDSAMYLCASSSDRSKQPQHFGDGTRLSIL.